This TCR beta chain is drawn from a study of cytomegalovirus exposure and HLA in healthy donors. Overall study results and limits: A later analysis showed TCR association rates differing by HLA locus, peaking at DRB1 and lowest at HLA-C. Later analysis found that TCR beta chains associated with HLA were more clonally expanded than other, equally common chains. Within an earlier analysis, most TCR beta V segments proved productive either about 90% or about 30% of the time.

Details on this clone: Its antigen is undetermined.

It was with 60 Vbeta and 13 Jbeta primers that the PCR ran. Here immunoSEQ multiplex PCR was the method, and the copy in TCRdb shows in-frame clones only, minus some. The table lists about 170,000 clones, 70% to 80% of them singletons. This CDR3 region has 14 residues. V lost 6 bases, J lost 3 bases, and 16 bases lay in between. Germline values: CDR1 SGHDT, CDR2 YYEEEE. Sequencing was carried out using PBMCs. This clonotype originated in a woman aged 45-60 years in good health and CMV-seronegative. The gene calls are TRBV5-6 and TRBJ2-7, with D maybe TRBD1 (5 bases). CDR3 sequence (DNA): TGTGCCAGCATAGACAGCAGCCTACACTACGAGCAGTACTTC. Residues: CASIDSSLHYEQYF.